This passage covers 29 T cell receptor beta chains from one sample sequenced in a study of blood T cell repertoires in COVID-19. The method was immunoSEQ multiplex PCR; TCRdb's version includes in-frame clones alone and lacks a portion of them. The data show around 130,000 clones, 86% seen once. Sequencing was done on a sample of PBMCs or T cells enriched from blood (not recorded which). These receptor sequences come from a woman aged 45-59 years who had recovered from COVID-19.

The V call is TRBV4-1, the J call TRBJ1-5; D not resolved. Per the germline V gene, CDR1 is MGHRA and CDR2 is YSYEKL. CDR3 length equals 13 residues. V was cut by 0 bases and J by 6 bases, with 6 bases left in between. CDR3 bases: TGCGCCAGCAGCCAAGATCGGGTTCAGCCCCAGCATTTT. Protein sequence: CASSQDRVQPQHF.

The genes are TRBV6-5 and TRBJ1-1; D perhaps matches TRBD1 (6 bases). The CDR3 contains 14 residues. Germline V gene data show CDR1 as MNHEY and CDR2 as SVGAGI. V was cut by 0 bases and J by 8 bases, with 13 bases left in between. The CDR3 loop reads CASSYSQGRPEAFF. CDR3 nucleotide sequence: TGTGCCAGCAGTTACTCCCAGGGGCGACCGGAAGCTTTCTTT.

The chain has TRBV11-3 and TRBJ1-2, with D possibly TRBD1 on 6 matching bases. The ends were cut back, 6 bases at V and 2 bases at J, with 16 bases in the middle. Germline V gene lookup returns CDR1 SGHNT and CDR2 YENEEA. CDR3 size: 15 residues. In nucleotides, the CDR3 is TGTGCCAGCAGGCCGGACAGAGCCGCAAACTATGGCTACACCTTC. Translated: CASRPDRAANYGYTF.

The chain combines TRBV27 with TRBJ1-1; possible D gene TRBD1, 6 bases. The germline V gene encodes CDR1 MNHEY and CDR2 SMNVEV (reference sequence). Trimming took 5 bases from V and 4 from J, leaving 14 bases between them. CDR3 length: 14 residues. DNA of the CDR3: TGTGCCAGCAGTCAACAGGGTTTGGCCACTGAAGCTTTCTTT. Amino acid sequence: CASSQQGLATEAFF.

The chain carries TRBV12-3 or TRBV12-4 and TRBJ1-2; D is unclear. The ends were cut back, 3 bases at V and 8 bases at J, with 13 bases in the middle. The CDR3 covers 13 residues. CDR3 sequence reads: CASSLNRDHGYTF. The DNA of the CDR3 is TGTGCCAGCAGTTTGAACCGGGATCACGGCTACACCTTC.

The chain employs TRBV5-4 and TRBJ2-3, with D maybe TRBD2 (7 bases). The V end was cut by 0 bases, the J end by 6 bases, with 17 bases between. The germline CDR1 and CDR2 sequences are SGHNT and YYREEE (reference sequence). The CDR3 loop spans 16 amino acids. CDR3 region: CASSLAKGGAGDTQYF. The CDR3 bases are TGTGCCAGCAGCTTGGCCAAGGGGGGGGCGGGCGATACGCAGTATTTT.

The rearrangement uses TRBV4-1 and TRBJ2-7; possibly TRBD1 for D (6 bases). The CDR3 is made up of 15 amino acids. Between the trimmed V and J ends, which lost 4 bases and 2 bases, there was a span of 15 bases. Germline V CDR1 and CDR2: MGHRA, YSYEKL. CDR3 sequence: CASSLGQGNTYEQYF. For the CDR3, the DNA is TGCGCCAGCAGCCTAGGGCAGGGGAATACCTACGAGCAGTACTTC.

This chain links TRBV27 with TRBJ1-2; the D is unclear. The CDR3 contains 13 residues. Per germline, CDR1 MNHEY and CDR2 SMNVEV (reference sequence). Trimming stripped 2 bases from V and 3 bases from J, with 7 bases between. CDR3 nucleotide sequence: TGTGCCAGCAGTTTACTGGGCCACTATGGCTACACCTTC. It is translated as CASSLLGHYGYTF.

The chain has TRBV19 and TRBJ2-1; 12 positions agree with TRBD2. V was clipped by 7 bases and J by 2 bases; unmatched bases: 3. The CDR3 totals 15 residues. Germline values: CDR1 LNHDA, CDR2 SQIVND (reference sequence). The CDR3 protein is CASKLAGGPYNEQFF. The CDR3 DNA follows: TGTGCCAGTAAGCTAGCGGGGGGGCCCTACAATGAGCAGTTCTTC.

As concerns this clone: The sample holds other DNA sequences that translate to the same CDR3. The chain carries TRBV7-2 and TRBJ1-2; 7 bases match TRBD1. V lost 5 bases and J lost 1; bases outside the gene matches: 7. The CDR3 length is 15 residues. Germline values: CDR1 SGHTA, CDR2 FQGNSA. Here the CDR3 DNA reads TGTGCCAGCAGCCCAGGACAGGAACTTAACTATGGCTACACCTTC. Protein sequence: CASSPGQELNYGYTF.

This chain uses TRBV19 with TRBJ1-2; D is perhaps TRBD1 (5 bases). Germline lookup yields CDR1 LNHDA and CDR2 SQIVND (reference sequence). V was trimmed by 6 bases and J by 3 bases, leaving 11 bases between them. This CDR3 has 13 residues. CDR3 nucleotides: TGTGCCAGTAGCCTCCGGGGGGACTATGGCTACACCTTC. Protein product: CASSLRGDYGYTF.

V and J are TRBV5-1 and TRBJ1-2; the D is unclear. The V gene lost 5 bases and the J gene lost 5 bases, with 10 bases spanning the gap. CDR3 size: 12 residues. From germline, CDR1 is SGHRS and CDR2 YFSETQ. The CDR3 nucleotides read TGCGCCAGCAGAATAGAAAGATATGGCTACACCTTC. Amino acid sequence: CASRIERYGYTF.

V and J are TRBV5-8 and TRBJ2-2, with 7 bases that match TRBD1. With 3 bases clipped from V and 0 bases from J, the junction kept 2 bases outside the gene matches. CDR3 length equals 15 residues. Germline V gene data show CDR1 as SGHTS and CDR2 as YDEGEE. CDR3 residues: CASSSGTANTGELFF. The CDR3 DNA sequence: TGTGCCAGCAGCTCCGGGACAGCGAACACCGGGGAGCTGTTTTTT. The full variable domain, its missing parts supplied by reference TRBV5-8 and TRBJ2-2, is EAGVTQSPTHLIKTRGQQATLRCSPISGHTSVYWYQQALGLGLQFLLWYDEGEERNRGNFPPRFSGRQFPNYSSELNVNALELEDSALYLCASSSGTANTGELFFGEGSRLTVL.

V usage is TRBV2 and J usage is TRBJ1-5, with a possible D match to TRBD1 (6 bases). V was cut by 2 bases and J by 6 bases, with 11 bases left in between. Germline V gene sequence: CDR1 SNHLY, CDR2 FYNNEI. The CDR3 spans 14 residues. The CDR3 nucleotides read TGTGCCAGCAGTGAACAGGGGATTCCTCAGCCCCAGCATTTT. Encoded protein: CASSEQGIPQPQHF.

This chain uses TRBV5-1 with TRBJ1-1; 9 bases align to TRBD1. The CDR3 has 16 amino acids. The trim removed 4 bases at V and 2 bases at J, leaving 9 bases unmatched. The germline V gene encodes CDR1 SGHRS and CDR2 YFSETQ. As DNA, the CDR3 is TGCGCCAGCAGCGCCGGGACAGGGTATTTCAACACTGAAGCTTTCTTT. Encoded protein: CASSAGTGYFNTEAFF.

This sequence joins TRBV5-1 and TRBJ2-3; 9 positions match TRBD2. The germline V gene encodes CDR1 SGHRS and CDR2 YFSETQ. This CDR3 has 15 amino acids. Trimming removed 1 base from V and 4 bases from J; junction bases left unmatched: 4. The chain's CDR3 is CASSLSSGGADTQYF. The CDR3 DNA is TGCGCCAGCAGCTTGAGTAGCGGGGGAGCAGATACGCAGTATTTT.

The chain links TRBV5-4 to TRBJ2-2; 8 positions agree with TRBD1. V lost 0 bases to trimming and J lost 1 base; unmatched junction nucleotides: 2. CDR3 length: 16 amino acids. Germline V gene lookup returns CDR1 SGHNT and CDR2 YYREEE (reference sequence). CDR3 DNA: TGTGCCAGCAGCTTGGCCGGGACAGGGAACACCGGGGAGCTGTTTTTT. Amino acids: CASSLAGTGNTGELFF.

This clone appeared a few times. This rearrangement joins TRBV19 to TRBJ1-2; possible D gene TRBD1, 6 bases. Trimming took 3 bases from V and 8 from J, leaving 16 bases between them. Germline V gene sequence: CDR1 LNHDA, CDR2 SQIVND (reference sequence). This CDR3 comprises 14 residues. The CDR3 sequence: CASSMRGAADGYTF. In DNA form, the CDR3 reads TGTGCCAGTAGTATGCGGGGGGCGGCCGACGGCTACACCTTC.

The gene calls are TRBV7-9 and TRBJ2-7, with TRBD1 as a possible D gene (6 bases). The CDR3 runs to 14 residues. CDR1 and CDR2 from the germline V gene are SEHNR and FQNEAQ (reference sequence). Trimming cost V 5 bases and J 2 bases, with 13 bases left between them. CDR3 protein: CASSNRQAPYEQYF. The DNA of the CDR3 is TGTGCCAGCAGCAATCGACAGGCACCCTACGAGCAGTACTTC.

The chain carries TRBV7-6 and TRBJ2-7; 8 nucleotides align to TRBD2. Germline V gives CDR1 SGHVS, CDR2 FNYEAQ. Trimming removed 4 bases from V and 4 bases from J; junction bases left unmatched: 9. This CDR3 contains 15 residues. CDR3 sequence reads: CASSSPDGGAYEQYF. The CDR3 coding sequence is TGTGCCAGCAGCTCCCCTGACGGGGGGGCTTACGAGCAGTACTTC.

The J gene is TRBJ1-5, the V gene TRBV2; weak D call: TRBD1 (6 bases). Germline assignment: CDR1 SNHLY and CDR2 FYNNEI. The CDR3 covers 14 residues. V was trimmed by 6 bases and J by 3 bases, leaving 12 bases between them. Written as DNA, the CDR3 is TGTGCCAGCAGATACAGGGTGGACAATCAGCCCCAGCATTTT. Its translation is CASRYRVDNQPQHF.

The V and J genes are TRBV2 and TRBJ2-3; unclear D gene. Trimming removed 3 bases from V and 4 bases from J, with 5 bases in between. This CDR3 comprises 12 residues. Germline V gene data show CDR1 as SNHLY and CDR2 as FYNNEI. The CDR3 reads CASSEAADTQYF. CDR3 DNA sequence: TGTGCCAGCAGTGAGGCGGCAGATACGCAGTATTTT.

V and J are TRBV18 and TRBJ2-7, with D perhaps TRBD1 (6 bases). In germline, CDR1 is KGHSH, CDR2 LQKENI. The CDR3 is 15 amino acids. V gave up 4 bases and J gave up 1 base, with 14 bases separating them. The CDR3 coding sequence is TGTGCCAGCTCACGGGAACCCCAGGGGTCCTACGAGCAGTACTTC. Translated: CASSREPQGSYEQYF.

The chain has TRBV5-1 and TRBJ2-6; D unclear. CDR3 size: 15 residues. Looked up from germline, CDR1 is SGHRS and CDR2 is YFSETQ. V was trimmed by 0 bases and J by 3 bases, leaving 7 bases between them. CDR3 sequence: CASSLVADGANVLTF. CDR3 nucleotides: TGCGCCAGCAGCTTGGTGGCAGATGGGGCCAACGTCCTGACTTTC. Full variable domain (outside the CDR3, taken from reference TRBV5-1 and TRBJ2-6): KAGVTQTPRYLIKTRGQQVTLSCSPISGHRSVSWYQQTPGQGLQFLFEYFSETQRNKGNFPGRFSGRQFSNSRSEMNVSTLELGDSALYLCASSLVADGANVLTFGAGSRLTVL.

The chain links TRBV29-1 to TRBJ1-2; 7 positions agree with TRBD1. V dropped 0 bases and J dropped 2; count of bases not matched to a gene: 12. Looked up from germline, CDR1 is SQVTM and CDR2 is ANQGSEA. This CDR3 is 17 amino acids long. CDR3 nucleotides: TGCAGCGTTGAAGATTGGGCCGGGGACAGATCCAACTATGGCTACACCTTC. This sequence encodes CSVEDWAGDRSNYGYTF.

The chain combines TRBV6-2 or TRBV6-3 with TRBJ1-2, with 10 nucleotides matching TRBD1. V lost 5 bases, J lost 2 bases, and 14 bases stayed unmatched. This CDR3 is built from 18 residues. Germline-derived CDR1 and CDR2 are MNHEY and SVGEGT. The CDR3 DNA sequence: TGTGCCAGCAGTGCGCACCGGGACAGGGGAGTAGCCAACTATGGCTACACCTTC. Its protein is CASSAHRDRGVANYGYTF.

The gene calls are TRBV19 and TRBJ1-6; D is unresolved. The germline V gene has CDR1 LNHDA and CDR2 SQIVND (reference sequence). V gave up 6 bases and J gave up 0 bases, with 12 bases separating them. The CDR3 totals 16 residues. The CDR3 sequence is CASSRPSGSYNSPLHF. The CDR3 DNA follows: TGTGCCAGTAGCCGTCCATCGGGCTCCTATAATTCACCCCTCCACTTT.

The chain links TRBV7-2 to TRBJ2-7; 9 nucleotides line up with TRBD1. In germline, CDR1 is SGHTA, CDR2 FQGNSA. This CDR3 has 16 amino acids. Trimming cost V 4 bases and J 4 bases; bases outside gene matches: 11. CDR3 DNA: TGTGCCAGCAGCTCTGGGACAGGGCAAACCCATTACGAGCAGTACTTC. Amino acids: CASSSGTGQTHYEQYF.

The chain has TRBV30 and TRBJ2-5; D call uncertain. There are 12 residues in the CDR3. Germline V gives CDR1 GTSNPN, CDR2 SVGIG (reference sequence). V dropped 5 bases and J dropped 4 bases, with 11 bases sitting between them. The CDR3 DNA follows: TGTGCCTGGGGCCCCGGCGGAGAGACCCAGTACTTC. Its translation is CAWGPGGETQYF.